Below are 20 T cell receptor beta chains sequenced from a single sample in a study of spatial heterogeneity in lung cancer. TCRdb re-analysed the 5' RACE reads in MiXCR, keeping a single row per CDR3 protein. The table includes 45,000 or so distinct CDR3 sequences, about 7.6% detected once. Time point noted: sample taken at primary tumor resection. Frozen PBMC, nontumor lung or tumor provided whole RNA, which was sequenced unsorted. This material consisted of PBMCs, taken at surgery. These receptor sequences come from a female donor with early-stage non-small cell lung cancer.

This clonotype was seen ten or more times. The V and J genes are TRBV10-3 and TRBJ2-5; TRBD1 agrees at 9 bases. Germline V gives CDR1 ENHRY, CDR2 SYGVKD. The V gene end was trimmed by 0 bases and the J gene end by 5 bases; junction bases not matched to a gene: 7. CDR3 length equals 16 residues. The CDR3 sequence: CAISESVDRGRETQYF. In nucleotides, the CDR3 is TGTGCCATCAGTGAGTCGGTGGACAGGGGCAGGGAGACCCAGTACTTC.

This clonotype showed up many times. The J gene is TRBJ1-2, the V gene TRBV18; D remains unclear. Germline V CDR1 and CDR2: KGHSH, LQKENI. CDR3 size: 17 residues. The germline V and J ends were trimmed by 0 bases and 0 bases, with 14 bases remaining between them. DNA for the CDR3: TGTGCCAGCTCACCACCGGTCCTAAAGACTTCTAACTATGGCTACACCTTC. Protein product: CASSPPVLKTSNYGYTF.

The chain recombines TRBV6-6 with TRBJ2-2; D not certain. V lost 3 bases to trimming and J lost 0 bases, with 5 bases between them. CDR3 length: 14 amino acids. CDR1 is MNHNY and CDR2 is SVGAGI in the germline V gene (reference sequence). In nucleotides, the CDR3 is TGTGCCAGCAGTTATTCACCGAACACCGGGGAGCTGTTTTTT. This translates into CASSYSPNTGELFF.

There are many counts of this clonotype. This sequence joins TRBV9 and TRBJ2-6; no firm D call. V was cut by 0 bases and J by 4 bases, with 17 bases left in between. The CDR3 has 18 residues. Germline V gene sequence: CDR1 SGDLS, CDR2 YYNGEE. CDR3 nucleotides: TGTGCCAGCAGCGTAGCGCGCGCTTCACGCACCGGGGCCAACGTCCTGACTTTC. Protein sequence: CASSVARASRTGANVLTF.

This clonotype has just a few counts. The chain employs TRBV20-1 and TRBJ2-2; the D is unclear. The CDR3 totals 14 residues. The V gene's germline CDR1 is DFQATT and CDR2 SNEGSKA (reference sequence). V lost 1 base to trimming and J lost 4 bases, with 10 bases between them. The CDR3 sequence is CSARGADSTGELFF. CDR3 in DNA: TGCAGTGCTAGAGGTGCAGATTCCACCGGGGAGCTGTTTTTT.

Concerning this clonotype itself: A read error may be the cause here, since a much bigger clone is one base away. V gene TRBV12-3 or TRBV12-4 combines with J gene TRBJ2-1; D is undetermined. V lost 2 bases and J lost 4, with 6 bases in between. The CDR3 totals 13 residues. For the CDR3, the DNA is TGTGCCAGCAGTTTATCGGAGTACAATGAGCAGTTCTTC. Translation gives CASSLSEYNEQFF.

The V call is TRBV2, the J call TRBJ1-1, with D possibly TRBD1 on 6 matching bases. With 5 bases removed from V and 7 bases from J, the gap between germline ends came to 8 bases. This CDR3 region has 11 residues. Germline values: CDR1 SNHLY, CDR2 FYNNEI. The CDR3 loop is CASSQGFEAFF. The CDR3 nucleotides read TGTGCCAGCAGTCAGGGGTTTGAAGCTTTCTTT. Full variable domain (rest looked up from reference TRBV2 and TRBJ1-1): EPEVTQTPSHQVTQMGQEVILRCVPISNHLYFYWYRQILGQKVEFLVSFYNNEISEKSEIFDDQFSVERPDGSNFTLKIRSTKLEDSAMYFCASSQGFEAFFGQGTRLTVV.

Written as DNA, the CDR3 is TGTGCCAGCAGCTTACGCAGGGTTGGAGAGACCCAGTACTTC. The encoded protein is CASSLRRVGETQYF. This chain joins TRBV7-9 and TRBJ2-5, with D possibly matching TRBD1 (5 bases). The CDR3 has 14 amino acids. The germline V and J ends were trimmed by 2 bases and 4 bases, with 11 bases remaining between them. The germline V gene has CDR1 SEHNR and CDR2 FQNEAQ (reference sequence). Full variable domain (remainder filled in from reference TRBV7-9 and TRBJ2-5): DTGVSQNPRHKITKRGQNVTFRCDPISEHNRLYWYRQTLGQGPEFLTYFQNEAQLEKSRLLSDRFSAERPKGSFSTLEIQRTEQGDSAMYLCASSLRRVGETQYFGPGTRLLVL.

The genes are TRBV27 and TRBJ2-1; a possible D gene is TRBD1 (6 bases). Germline CDR1 MNHEY, CDR2 SMNVEV (reference sequence). Trimming removed 1 base from V and 6 bases from J, with 16 bases in between. The CDR3 totals 16 residues. The CDR3 bases are TGTGCCAGCAGTTTATTAGGGGGATTGGTGGGCAATGAGCAGTTCTTC. Translated, it gives CASSLLGGLVGNEQFF.

The chain uses TRBV20-1 and TRBJ2-1; possibly TRBD1 for D (5 bases). The CDR3 extends over 14 amino acids. Deletions cut 4 bases from V and 1 base from J, with 11 bases between. Germline lookup yields CDR1 DFQATT and CDR2 SNEGSKA (reference sequence). The CDR3 region has the DNA TGCAGTGCTACCCGACAGAGATCCTACAATGAGCAGTTCTTC. Encoded protein: CSATRQRSYNEQFF.

This chain links TRBV7-9 with TRBJ2-1; a weak D match, TRBD2 (5 bases). Trimming removed 1 base from V and 7 bases from J, with 11 bases in between. The CDR3 covers 14 residues. Germline CDR1 SEHNR, CDR2 FQNEAQ (reference sequence). CDR3 bases: TGTGCCAGCAGCTTAGAATGGGGAGCGAATGAGCAGTTCTTC. Its protein is CASSLEWGANEQFF. Filled out from reference TRBV7-9 and TRBJ2-1, the complete variable domain reads DTGVSQNPRHKITKRGQNVTFRCDPISEHNRLYWYRQTLGQGPEFLTYFQNEAQLEKSRLLSDRFSAERPKGSFSTLEIQRTEQGDSAMYLCASSLEWGANEQFFGPGTRLTVL.

This clonotype was seen more than once but under ten times. The V gene is TRBV6-5, the J gene TRBJ2-3; 12 bases align to TRBD2. The ends lost 4 bases at V and 7 bases at J; junction bases unmatched: 9. Germline-derived CDR1 and CDR2 are MNHEY and SVGAGI. The CDR3 contains 16 residues. For the CDR3, the DNA is TGTGCCAGCAGTTGGGCTAGCGGGGGGGATCCAAATACGCAGTATTTT. It is translated as CASSWASGGDPNTQYF.

Ten or more counts support this clonotype. The V and J genes are TRBV4-2 and TRBJ1-1; D remains ambiguous. Germline CDR1 reads LGHNA; CDR2 reads YNFKEQ. This CDR3 contains 12 residues. Deletions cut 6 bases from V and 0 bases from J, with 5 bases between. CDR3 nucleotides: TGTGCCAGCAGGTATTTGAACACTGAAGCTTTCTTT. This translates into CASRYLNTEAFF.

This clonotype showed up many times. This sequence joins TRBV7-6 and TRBJ1-6; 9 bases align to TRBD1. CDR1 is SGHVS, CDR2 FNYEAQ, per germline. CDR3 size: 16 residues. The trim removed 5 bases at V and 8 bases at J, leaving 10 bases unmatched. For the CDR3, the DNA is TGTGCCAGCAGCCAGGAGACAGGGGGACTAGATTCACCCCTCCACTTT. This gives the protein CASSQETGGLDSPLHF.

This clonotype was picked up a small number of times. The genes are TRBV5-1 and TRBJ1-1, with 9 bases fitting TRBD1. CDR1 is SGHRS and CDR2 is YFSETQ in the germline V gene. V shed 4 bases, J shed 5 bases, and the junction held 9 bases outside the gene matches. The CDR3 runs to 15 residues. CDR3 in amino acids: CASSLNGQGITEAFF. The CDR3 nucleotides are TGCGCCAGCAGCCTCAACGGACAGGGGATAACTGAAGCTTTCTTT. Variable domain in full (rest from reference TRBV5-1 and TRBJ1-1): KAGVTQTPRYLIKTRGQQVTLSCSPISGHRSVSWYQQTPGQGLQFLFEYFSETQRNKGNFPGRFSGRQFSNSRSEMNVSTLELGDSALYLCASSLNGQGITEAFFGQGTRLTVV.

This clonotype came up a few times. This chain uses TRBV7-9 with TRBJ2-3; D ambiguous. Per germline, CDR1 SEHNR and CDR2 FQNEAQ (reference sequence). The ends were cut back, 1 base at V and 0 bases at J, with 8 bases in the middle. This CDR3 region has 15 residues. CDR3 DNA sequence: TGTGCCAGCAGCTTAGAAACGTCTAGCACAGATACGCAGTATTTT. Translation gives CASSLETSSTDTQYF.

This clonotype was recorded at least ten times. The chain employs TRBV27 and TRBJ2-1; unclear D gene. V lost 6 bases and J lost 4, with 10 bases in between. The CDR3 has 13 residues. CDR1 and CDR2 from the germline V gene are MNHEY and SMNVEV (reference sequence). The CDR3 protein is CASSTRSYNEQFF. The CDR3 region has the DNA TGTGCCAGCAGCACAAGATCTTACAATGAGCAGTTCTTC.

This clonotype appeared a few times. This chain joins TRBV5-1 and TRBJ1-2, with 9 bases fitting TRBD1. V lost 0 bases to trimming and J lost 2 bases; unmatched junction nucleotides: 5. CDR3 length: 16 residues. The germline CDR1 and CDR2 sequences are SGHRS and YFSETQ. CDR3 bases: TGCGCCAGCAGCTTGGCCGGGGACAGGGCAAACTATGGCTACACCTTC. This encodes CASSLAGDRANYGYTF.

This clonotype appeared many times. The gene calls are TRBV10-3 and TRBJ1-1, with 7 bases lining up with TRBD1. Germline-derived CDR1 and CDR2 are ENHRY and SYGVKD. The J segment lost 8 bases and the V segment lost 6 bases, leaving 9 bases of the junction unmatched. The CDR3 totals 13 residues. CDR3 nucleotide sequence: TGTGCCATCAGGGAATATCGGGACAGCGAAGCTTTCTTT. Its translation: CAIREYRDSEAFF.

Ten or more counts support this clonotype. The gene calls are TRBV19 and TRBJ1-1, with TRBD1 identical over 8 bases. The CDR3 is 15 amino acids. Trimming took 6 bases from V and 1 from J; bases not matched to a gene: 7. CDR1 is LNHDA and CDR2 is SQIVND in the germline V gene (reference sequence). The DNA of the CDR3 is TGTGCCAGTAGCAACGACAGGGGTGAGAACACTGAAGCTTTCTTT. This codes for CASSNDRGENTEAFF.